This T cell receptor beta chain was sequenced in a study of OX40 agonist ivuxolimab in advanced cancers. Sequencing was performed with immunoSEQ multiplex PCR; in TCRdb, only in-frame clones are kept and a portion is missing. Altogether roughly 56,000 clones are present, 84% being singletons, with the ten largest covering approximately 4.5%. This clone was picked up a small number of times. Its cognate antigen is unknown. CDR1 and CDR2 (germline): GTSNPN, SVGIG (reference sequence). The CDR3 has 14 residues. Trimming stripped 2 bases from V and 1 base from J, with 11 bases between. Study-wide points: Partial responders receiving 0.1-3.0 mg/kg showed among the lowest clonal expansion. Low levels of normalized T-cell clonal expansion also appeared in some nonresponders.

This receptor was taken from an adult with an advanced solid tumor such as melanoma, head and neck, liver or kidney cancer. The J gene is TRBJ1-1, the V gene TRBV30, with D tentatively TRBD1 (6 bases). Material: CD4+ or CD8+ T cells sorted from blood, obtained in a trial of the OX40 agonist ivuxolimab. The CDR3 loop is CAWSSGVQNTEAFF. Written as DNA, the CDR3 is TGTGCCTGGAGTTCAGGGGTACAGAACACTGAAGCTTTCTTT.